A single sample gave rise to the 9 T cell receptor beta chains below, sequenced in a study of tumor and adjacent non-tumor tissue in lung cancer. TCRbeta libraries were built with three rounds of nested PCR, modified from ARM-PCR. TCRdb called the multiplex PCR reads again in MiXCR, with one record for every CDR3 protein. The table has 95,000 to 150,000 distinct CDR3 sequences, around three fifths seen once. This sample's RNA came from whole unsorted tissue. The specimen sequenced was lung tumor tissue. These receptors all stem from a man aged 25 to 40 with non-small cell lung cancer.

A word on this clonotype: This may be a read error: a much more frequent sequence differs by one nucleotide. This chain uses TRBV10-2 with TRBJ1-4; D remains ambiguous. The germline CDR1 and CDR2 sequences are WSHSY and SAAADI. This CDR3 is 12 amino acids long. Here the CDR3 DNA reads TGCGACAGCAGTGAGAGGGATGAAAAACTGTTTTTT. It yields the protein CDSSERDEKLFF.

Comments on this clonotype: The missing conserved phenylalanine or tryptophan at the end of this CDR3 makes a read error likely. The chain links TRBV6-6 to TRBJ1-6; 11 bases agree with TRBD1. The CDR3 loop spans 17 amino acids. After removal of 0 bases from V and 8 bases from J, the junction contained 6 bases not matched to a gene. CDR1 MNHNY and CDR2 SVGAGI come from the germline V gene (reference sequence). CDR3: CASSYSLDRGHDSPLHS. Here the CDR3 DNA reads TGTGCCAGCAGTTACTCCCTGGACAGGGGGCACGATTCACCCCTCCACTCT.

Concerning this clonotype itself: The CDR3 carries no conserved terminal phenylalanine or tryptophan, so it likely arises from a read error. CDR3 region: CASSLFRTGTDTEQYL. CDR3 nucleotide sequence: TGTGCCAGCAGCTTGTTTCGGACAGGGACGGATACCGAGCAGTACTTA. The rearrangement joins TRBV5-5 to TRBJ2-7; 8 bases map to TRBD1. J gave up 6 bases and V 1 base, and 12 bases lay outside the gene matches. The germline V gene encodes CDR1 SGHKS and CDR2 YYEKEE (reference sequence). This CDR3 is 16 amino acids long.

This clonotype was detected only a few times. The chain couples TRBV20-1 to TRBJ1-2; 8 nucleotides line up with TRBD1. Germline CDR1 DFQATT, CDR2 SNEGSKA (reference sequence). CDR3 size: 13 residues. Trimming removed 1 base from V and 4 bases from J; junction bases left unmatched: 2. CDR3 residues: CSARGDRLYGYTF. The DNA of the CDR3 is TGCAGTGCTAGAGGGGACAGGCTCTATGGCTACACCTTC.

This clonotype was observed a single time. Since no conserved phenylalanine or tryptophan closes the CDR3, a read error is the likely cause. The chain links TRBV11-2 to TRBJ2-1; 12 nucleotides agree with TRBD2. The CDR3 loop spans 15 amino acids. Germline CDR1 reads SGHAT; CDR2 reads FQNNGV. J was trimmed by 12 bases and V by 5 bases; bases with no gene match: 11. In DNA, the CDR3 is TGTGCCAGCAGCCCGCCGGGACTAGCGGGCAGTGGGCAGTTCATC. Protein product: CASSPPGLAGSGQFI.

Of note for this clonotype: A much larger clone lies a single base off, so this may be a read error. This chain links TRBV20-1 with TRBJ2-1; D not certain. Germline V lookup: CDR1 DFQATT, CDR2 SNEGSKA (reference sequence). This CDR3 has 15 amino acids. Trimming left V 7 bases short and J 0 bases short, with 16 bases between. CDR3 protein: CSVPAQVSSYNEQFF. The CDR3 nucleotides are TGCAGTGTCCCGGCCCAAGTAAGCTCCTACAATGAGCAGTTCTTC.

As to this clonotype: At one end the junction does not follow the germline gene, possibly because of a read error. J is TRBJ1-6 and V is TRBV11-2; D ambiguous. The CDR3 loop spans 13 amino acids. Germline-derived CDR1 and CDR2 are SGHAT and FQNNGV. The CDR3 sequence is CVSSLEHYSPLHF. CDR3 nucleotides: TGTGTCAGCAGCTTAGAACATTATTCACCCCTCCACTTT.

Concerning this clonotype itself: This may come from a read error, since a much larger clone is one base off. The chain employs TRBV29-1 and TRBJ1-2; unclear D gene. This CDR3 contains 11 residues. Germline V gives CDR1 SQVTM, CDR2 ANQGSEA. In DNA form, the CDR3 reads TGCAGCGTTGAACACGAGTATGGCCACACCTTC. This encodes CSVEHEYGHTF.

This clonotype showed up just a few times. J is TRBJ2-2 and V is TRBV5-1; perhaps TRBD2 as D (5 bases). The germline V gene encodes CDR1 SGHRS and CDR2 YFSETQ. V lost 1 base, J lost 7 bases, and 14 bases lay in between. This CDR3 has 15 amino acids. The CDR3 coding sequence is TGCGCCAGCAGCTTGTTGACCGGGGTTGGCGGGGAGCTGTTTTTT. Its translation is CASSLLTGVGGELFF.